This is a list of T cell receptor beta chains from one sample in a study of T cell responses to AZD1222 COVID-19 vaccine. The assay was immunoSEQ multiplex PCR, and TCRdb's table has in-frame clones only and misses some. The data show more than 90,000 clones, more than 75% seen once. This specimen was peripheral blood, taken 28 days after the second AZD1222 dose. The receptors shown here come from an adult who received the AZD1222 COVID-19 vaccine. CDR3s include the opening cysteine and the closing phenylalanine or tryptophan. D genes are given only for firm matches. Only part of the rows carry a size: once, few, many, or a class if the clone is expanded.

CASSETEAWAFF	TGTGCCAGCAGTGAGACGGAAGCGTGGGCTTTCTTT	NA	TRBV2	TRBJ1-1	NA
CASSYRGGSTDTQYF	TGTGCCAGCAGCTACCGTGGTGGTAGCACAGATACGCAGTATTTT	NA	TRBV7-3	TRBJ2-3	NA
CASSRGGRQETQYF	TGTGCCAGCAGCCGCGGAGGTCGTCAAGAGACCCAGTACTTC	NA	TRBV11-3	TRBJ2-5	NA
CATSRGGGGYTF	TGTGCCACCAGCAGGGGCGGGGGTGGCTACACCTTC	NA	TRBV15	TRBJ1-2	NA
CASSLGDSFADTQYF	TGTGCCAGCAGTTTAGGGGATAGTTTCGCAGATACGCAGTATTTT	NA	TRBV27	TRBJ2-3	NA
CASSPQGADSPLHF	TGTGCCAGCTCACCACAGGGGGCGGATTCACCCCTCCACTTT	once	TRBV18	TRBJ1-6	TRBD1
CASSVGGTQETQYF	TGTGCCAGCAGCGTTGGCGGGACCCAAGAGACCCAGTACTTC	NA	TRBV9	TRBJ2-5	NA
CASGQLGNTEAFF	TGTGCCAGCGGCCAACTAGGGAACACTGAAGCTTTCTTT	NA	TRBV28	TRBJ1-1	NA
CASTPPARCCDEQFF	TGTGCCAGCACCCCCCCGGCCAGGTGCTGCGATGAGCAGTTCTTC	NA	TRBV11-3	TRBJ2-1	NA
CASSEFGGRGSAEAFF	TGTGCCAGCAGTGAGTTCGGCGGACGAGGTAGTGCTGAAGCTTTCTTT	NA	TRBV6-1	TRBJ1-1	NA
CASRGLPDTQYF	TGTGCCAGCAGGGGACTACCAGATACGCAGTATTTT	NA	TRBV2	TRBJ2-3	TRBD2
CASSNSYLGGGIADTQYF	TGTGCCAGCAGCAACTCATACCTCGGAGGGGGCATAGCAGATACGCAGTATTTT	NA	TRBV21-1	TRBJ2-3	NA
CASSLTPRGYTF	TGTGCCAGCAGTTTGACCCCCCGGGGCTACACCTTC	NA	TRBV28	TRBJ1-2	NA
CASSKGARTPYSNQPQHF	TGTGCCAGTAGTAAGGGGGCAAGAACCCCTTATAGCAATCAGCCCCAGCATTTT	NA	TRBV19	TRBJ1-5	TRBD1
CASSQEKSRTLEQFF	TGCGCCAGCAGCCAAGAAAAGTCCCGGACCCTCGAGCAGTTCTTC	once	TRBV4-1	TRBJ2-1	NA
CASSSSNSDEQFF	TGTGCCAGCAGTTCCTCAAACTCGGATGAGCAGTTCTTC	NA	TRBV6-2/TRBV6-3	TRBJ2-1	NA
CASSLGQGDYGYTF	TGTGCCAGCAGCCTTGGACAGGGGGACTATGGCTACACCTTC	NA	TRBV11-2	TRBJ1-2	TRBD1
CASSLALGASNEKLFF	TGTGCCAGCAGCTTAGCGCTGGGGGCGTCTAATGAAAAACTGTTTTTT	NA	TRBV7-9	TRBJ1-4	NA
CASSDGFLTNEQFF	TGTGCCAGCAGTGATGGATTTTTAACCAATGAGCAGTTCTTC	NA	TRBV25-1	TRBJ2-1	NA
CASRLTGGGSTGELFF	TGTGCCAGCAGATTGACAGGGGGGGGTAGCACCGGGGAGCTGTTTTTT	once	TRBV27	TRBJ2-2	TRBD1
CSASWDSNQPQHF	TGCAGTGCTAGTTGGGACAGCAATCAGCCCCAGCATTTT	NA	TRBV20-1	TRBJ1-5	NA
CAILQGERDTEAFF	TGTGCCATCTTACAGGGGGAGAGGGACACTGAAGCTTTCTTT	NA	TRBV10-3	TRBJ1-1	TRBD1
CASSSWTGAAYGYTF	TGTGCCAGCAGCAGCTGGACAGGGGCGGCCTATGGCTACACCTTC	few	TRBV14	TRBJ1-2	TRBD1
CAVVYPHPGFSTDTQYF	TGTGCCGTAGTCTATCCCCACCCGGGGTTCAGCACAGATACGCAGTATTTT	NA	TRBV21-1	TRBJ2-3	NA
CASRTGTGSGYTF	TGTGCCAGCAGGACTGGGACAGGGAGTGGCTACACCTTC	once	TRBV2	TRBJ1-2	TRBD1